Detailed here is one TCR beta chain. This specimen belongs to a study of identical twins. TCRdb re-called the 5' RACE reads through MiXCR, storing one row per CDR3 protein. The sample lists over 600,000 distinct CDR3 sequences; about 20% were seen once. Germline V CDR1 and CDR2: SGHTA, FQGNSA. With 6 bases removed from V and 7 bases from J, the gap between germline ends came to 15 bases. This CDR3 contains 14 residues. These data were also reused for a study on T cells expressing NK-cell markers.

Material for sequencing was PBMCs. The chain uses TRBV7-2 and TRBJ2-2, with D hard to call. This receptor was obtained from a woman younger than 35 in good health. In DNA form, the CDR3 reads TGTGCCAGCAGTCTAAGAAATGGCGGCGGGGAGCTGTTTTTT. Translation gives CASSLRNGGGELFF. The full variable domain, rest sourced from reference TRBV7-2 and TRBJ2-2, is GAGVSQSPSNKVTEKGKDVELRCDPISGHTALYWYRQSLGQGLEFLIYFQGNSAPDKSGLPSDRFSAERTGGSVSTLTIQRTQQEDSAVYLCASSLRNGGGELFFGEGSRLTVL.